The clone carrying this T cell receptor (beta chain) came up a few times. Trimming removed 4 bases from V and 3 bases from J, with 8 bases in between. This CDR3 comprises 13 residues. The germline gives CDR1 SGHRS, CDR2 YFSETQ. This specimen comes from a study of T-cell reconstitution after alpha-beta-depleted transplantation in children. Unique molecular identifiers were incorporated into the prepared TCRbeta library. TCRdb re-analysed the PCR reads in MiXCR, keeping a single row per CDR3 protein. The table includes hundreds of thousands of distinct CDR3 sequences, 8% to 11% detected once. The receptor comes from a human donor who donated a stem cell graft to a child with acute myeloid leukemia. The specimen comprised PBMCs from the stem cell graft donor, sampled from the stem cell graft. The rearrangement joins TRBV5-1 to TRBJ1-3, with a weak D call TRBD1 (5 bases). The CDR3 sequence is CASSADNGNTIYF. CDR3 nucleotide sequence: TGCGCCAGCAGCGCGGACAATGGAAACACCATATATTTT.